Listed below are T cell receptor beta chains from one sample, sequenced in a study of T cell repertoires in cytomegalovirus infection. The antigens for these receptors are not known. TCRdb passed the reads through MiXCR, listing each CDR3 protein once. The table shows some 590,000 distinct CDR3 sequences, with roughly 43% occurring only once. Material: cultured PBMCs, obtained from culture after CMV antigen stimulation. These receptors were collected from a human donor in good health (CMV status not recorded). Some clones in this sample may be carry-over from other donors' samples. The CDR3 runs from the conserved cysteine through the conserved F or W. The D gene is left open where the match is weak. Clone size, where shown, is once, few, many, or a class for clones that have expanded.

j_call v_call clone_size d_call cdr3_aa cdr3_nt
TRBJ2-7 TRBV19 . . CASSMAGINEQYF TGTGCCAGTAGTATGGCAGGGATCAACGAGCAGTACTTC
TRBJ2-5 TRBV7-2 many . CASSLNGFQETQYF TGTGCCAGCAGCTTAAACGGGTTCCAAGAGACCCAGTACTTC
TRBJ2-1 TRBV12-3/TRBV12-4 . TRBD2 CASSLLAGFFGNEQFF TGTGCCAGCAGCCTACTAGCGGGATTTTTCGGTAATGAGCAGTTCTTC
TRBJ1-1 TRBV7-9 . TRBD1 CASSPTGYEAFF TGTGCCAGCAGCCCGACAGGGTATGAAGCTTTCTTT
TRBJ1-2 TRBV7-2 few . CASSFRGQRNGYTF TGTGCCAGCAGCTTCCGCGGGCAGAGGAATGGCTACACCTTC
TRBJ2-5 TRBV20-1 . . CSARVSGKETQYF TGCAGTGCTAGAGTTAGCGGAAAAGAGACCCAGTACTTC
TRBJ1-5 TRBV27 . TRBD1 CASRSRGPPGQPQHF TGTGCCAGCCGGAGCAGGGGGCCGCCGGGCCAGCCCCAGCATTTT
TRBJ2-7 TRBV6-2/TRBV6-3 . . CASSYSSGQSSYEQYF TGTGCCAGCAGTTACTCTTCGGGACAAAGCTCCTACGAGCAGTACTTC
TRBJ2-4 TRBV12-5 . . CASGASGQILAKNIQYF TGTGCTAGTGGGGCTTCGGGACAAATCCTAGCCAAAAACATTCAGTACTTC
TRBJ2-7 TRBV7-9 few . CASSTQGSSYEQYF TGTGCCAGCAGCACGCAAGGGTCCTCCTACGAGCAGTACTTC
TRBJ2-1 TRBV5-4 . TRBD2 CASSFGSGGANEQFF TGTGCCAGCAGCTTTGGGAGCGGGGGGGCCAATGAGCAGTTCTTC
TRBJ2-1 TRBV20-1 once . CSARMLLGGDNEQFF TGCAGTGCTAGGATGCTCCTCGGTGGAGACAATGAGCAGTTCTTC
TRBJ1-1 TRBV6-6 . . CASSYVSGAGNTEAFF TGTGCCAGCAGTTACGTCTCCGGGGCGGGGAACACTGAAGCTTTCTTT
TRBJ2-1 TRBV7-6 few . CASSLAEDEQFF TGTGCCAGCAGCTTAGCCGAGGATGAGCAGTTCTTC
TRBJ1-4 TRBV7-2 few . CASSLTLRNEKLFF TGTGCCAGCAGCTTAACGTTAAGGAATGAAAAACTGTTTTTT
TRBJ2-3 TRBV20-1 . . CSARVTRGADTQYF TGCAGTGCTAGAGTAACGAGGGGAGCAGATACGCAGTATTTT
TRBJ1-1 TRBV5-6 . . CASSYSTYTEAFF TGTGCCAGCAGCTACTCGACGTACACTGAAGCTTTCTTT
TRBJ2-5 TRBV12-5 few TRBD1 CASGLSPTGQETQYF TGTGCTAGTGGTTTGTCCCCGACAGGGCAAGAGACCCAGTACTTC
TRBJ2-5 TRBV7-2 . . CASRLRDLEETQYF TGTGCCAGCAGACTCAGGGACCTCGAGGAGACCCAGTACTTC